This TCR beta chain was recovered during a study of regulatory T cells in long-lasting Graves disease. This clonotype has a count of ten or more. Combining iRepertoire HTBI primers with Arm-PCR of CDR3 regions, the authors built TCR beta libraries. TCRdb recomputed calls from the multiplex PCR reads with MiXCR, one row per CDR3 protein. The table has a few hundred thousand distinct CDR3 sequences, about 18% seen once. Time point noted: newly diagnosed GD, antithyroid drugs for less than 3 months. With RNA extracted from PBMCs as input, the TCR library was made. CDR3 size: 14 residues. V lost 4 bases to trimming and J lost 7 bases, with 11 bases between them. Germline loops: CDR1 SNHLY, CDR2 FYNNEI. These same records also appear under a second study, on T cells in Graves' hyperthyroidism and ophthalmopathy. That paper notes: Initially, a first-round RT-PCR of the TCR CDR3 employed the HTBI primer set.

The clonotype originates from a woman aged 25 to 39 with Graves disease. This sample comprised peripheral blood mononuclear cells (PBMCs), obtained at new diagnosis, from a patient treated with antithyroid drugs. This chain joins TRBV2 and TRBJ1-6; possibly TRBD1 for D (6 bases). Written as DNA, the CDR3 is TGTGCCAGCAGTGGGGAACAGGGCAATTCACCCCTCCACTTT. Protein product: CASSGEQGNSPLHF.